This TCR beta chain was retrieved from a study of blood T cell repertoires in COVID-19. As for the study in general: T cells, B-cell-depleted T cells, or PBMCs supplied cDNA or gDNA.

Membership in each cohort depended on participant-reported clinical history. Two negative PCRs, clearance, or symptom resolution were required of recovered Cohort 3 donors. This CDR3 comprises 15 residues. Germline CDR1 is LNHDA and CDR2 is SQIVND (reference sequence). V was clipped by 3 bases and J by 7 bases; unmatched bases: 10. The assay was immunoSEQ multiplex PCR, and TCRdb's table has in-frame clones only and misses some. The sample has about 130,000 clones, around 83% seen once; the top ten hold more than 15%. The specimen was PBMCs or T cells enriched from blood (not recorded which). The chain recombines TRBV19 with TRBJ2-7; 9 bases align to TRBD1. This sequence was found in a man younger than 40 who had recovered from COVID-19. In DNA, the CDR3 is TGTGCCAGTAGTATCGGGACAGGGACCGGTCGAGAGCAGTACTTC. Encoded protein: CASSIGTGTGREQYF.